What follows are 2 T cell receptor beta chains derived from one specimen sequenced in a study of T cell responses to AZD1222 COVID-19 vaccine. Assay: immunoSEQ multiplex PCR; the TCRdb copy retains only in-frame clones and omits some. The data contain under 300,000 clones, about 92% of them singletons. Material: peripheral blood, obtained on day 0 of AZD1222 vaccination. These receptors were taken from an adult in good health.

The rearrangement links TRBV6-5 to TRBJ2-7; 7 bases map to TRBD1. The V gene's germline CDR1 is MNHEY and CDR2 SVGAGI. This CDR3 is built from 13 residues. The V gene end was trimmed by 5 bases and the J gene end by 6 bases; junction bases not matched to a gene: 7. The CDR3 DNA sequence: TGTGCCAGCAGTCGGTCAGGGGGTGCCGAGCAGTACTTC. It specifies CASSRSGGAEQYF.

This rearrangement joins TRBV5-1 to TRBJ2-2; tentative D call: TRBD2 (6 bases). Deletions cut 2 bases from V and 1 base from J, with 9 bases between. This CDR3 has 15 residues. CDR1 and CDR2 (germline): SGHRS, YFSETQ. The CDR3 is CASSLKEGNTGELFF. CDR3 DNA: TGCGCCAGCAGCTTAAAGGAGGGGAACACCGGGGAGCTGTTTTTT.